One TCR beta chain is described in this entry. Its antigen specificity is not known. No quality values exist for individual bases; no much larger clone is one base distant. Whole blood was collected in K2EDTA tubes by collaborating institutions according to the institutions' own protocols. For TCRbeta analysis, collaborator samples were shipped as frozen whole blood, as isolated PBMCs, or as DNA extracted from either sample type. This sample stems from a study of blood T cell repertoires in COVID-19 (dated by TCRdb to the early 2020s). In the study overall: The collaborator samples originated in the United States, Italy and Spain and spanned the acute and convalescent phases of COVID-19. A de-identified subject ID, COVID-19 status, age in years and sex were almost always included in the sample metadata. Where available, HLA class I and class II types were obtained from metadata supplied by the sample provider rather than from assay-based typing. The prospective study material was composed of cDNA or gDNA derived from T cells, B-cell-depleted T cells, or PBMCs. Deeply sampled blood TCRbeta repertoires from subjects exposed to, actively infected with, or recovered from COVID-19 were included in the dataset. The samples were drawn from two sources: the first 160 participants of the ongoing ImmuneRACE study, and 1,000 to 1,500 subjects contributed by 6 global collaborators. The repertoires were made available in a free public database intended to serve as a resource for research on the immune response to SARS-CoV-2.

Overall results and qualifications from the work: How much clinical and demographic metadata was included differed by source and by participant, and the metadata was provided uncurated.

In the germline V gene, CDR1 corresponds to KGHSH and CDR2 to LQKENI. V lost 1 base and J lost 1 base; the stretch between them is 12 bases long. The CDR3 spans 16 residues, from the cysteine through the phenylalanine. The read is trimmed to its CDR3 DNA, 48 bases read in frame from base 1. TCRbeta CDR3 regions were amplified from genomic DNA using the immunoSEQ Assay, a bias-controlled multiplex PCR. From the authors' description of their analysis: The number of nucleated cells in each sample was estimated from the amplification of reference gene primers within the assay. Sequence reads were collapsed and filtered to measure the absolute abundance of every unique TCRbeta CDR3 rearrangement. Productive Simpson clonality was computed per sample as the square root of Simpson's diversity index over productive rearrangements. TCRdb re-hosts the immuneACCESS table, in-frame sequences only. Its copies lack some clones; in the studies checked, an unresolved V gene accounts for under half of them, and the cause for the rest is not known. V, J and clone size reflect that table, while D and trimming were determined from the DNA. This sample comprises 140,000 to 150,000 clones, roughly nine tenths of them detected only once. The ten largest make up about 1.5% of the sample.

Sequenced material: peripheral blood. The sequence came from a human donor in a cohort sampled during active COVID-19. The chain links TRBV18 with TRBJ2-3; a weak D assignment points to TRBD2 (5 bases agree). The nucleotides read TGTGCCAGCTCACCACGTTCCGGGGTTGGCACAGATACGCAGTATTTT. Its translation is CASSPRSGVGTDTQYF.